What follows is one T cell receptor beta chain and its context. Antigen specificity is unknown. There were TCR beta CDR3 regions amplified from RNA transcripts. During a first-round RT-PCR of the TCR CDR3, the HTBI primer set was used. TCRdb reprocessed the multiplex PCR reads with MiXCR, giving one entry per CDR3 protein. The sample lists approximately 500,000 distinct CDR3 sequences, 46% occurring once. This sample was included in a study of T cells in Graves' hyperthyroidism and ophthalmopathy. Whole-study findings and limits: Blood also showed most of the thyroid clonotypes that were expanded above 0.001.

Trimming removed 2 bases at V and 11 bases at J, with 18 bases between. Germline CDR1 is MNHEY and CDR2 is SVGAGI. CDR3 length: 15 amino acids. Diagnosis of hyperthyroidism was new in patients aged 18 to 65, and its duration was under 2 months. Patients showing uncontrolled infection, other autoimmune disease, pregnancy or lactation were ineligible. Thyroid ultrasound and orbital computed tomography, with clinical symptoms and serum thyroxine and TRAb, informed diagnoses. Sequenced sample: peripheral blood or thyroid tissue (not recorded which). This receptor was obtained from a woman aged 18-35 years with Graves' hyperthyroidism. The rearrangement joins TRBV6-5 to TRBJ1-4; possible D gene TRBD1, 6 bases. Written as DNA, the CDR3 is TGTGCCAGCAGTTACCCACAGGGTTTAAGGATGAAACTGTTTTTT. As protein: CASSYPQGLRMKLFF.